The entry that follows covers one T cell receptor (beta chain) sequence. The data were taken from a study of T cell changes during pregnancy in multiple sclerosis. The CDR3 extends over 13 amino acids. In germline, CDR1 is MNHNS, CDR2 SASEGT. J lost 3 bases, V lost 5 bases, and 2 bases had no gene match. Repertoires were generated with immunoSEQ multiplex PCR, while TCRdb's copy carries only in-frame clones and drops some. The top ten hold around 2% of the sample, which has around 70,000 clones, more than 90% seen once. The chain is built from TRBV6-1 and TRBJ1-1; 8 nucleotides align to TRBD1. The source of this sequence is a female donor with multiple sclerosis, enrolled in a pregnancy study. Sample: peripheral blood, taken in the second trimester of pregnancy. The CDR3 spells CASSKQGDTEAFF. The CDR3 DNA follows: TGTGCCAGCAGTAAACAGGGGGACACTGAAGCTTTCTTT.